A single sample gave rise to the 14 T cell receptor beta chains below, sequenced in a study of vaccination effects on CD4 cells after COVID-19. Viral peptide pools were used in the ViraFEST assay to expand antigen-specific CD4+ T cells, and sequencing came afterward. Following culture for roughly 10 days, CD4+ T cells were isolated. It was two doses of either the BNT162b2 or mRNA-1273 vaccine that participants received. The method was immunoSEQ multiplex PCR; TCRdb's version includes in-frame clones alone and lacks a portion of them. The sample lists 60,000 to 85,000 clones; 74% were seen once. For these receptors, no antigen is known. The sequencing here drew on CD4+ T cells from PBMCs cultured with HCoV-229E spike peptides, taken after COVID-19 vaccination. Receptors were obtained from a human donor who received a COVID-19 vaccine.

The chain employs TRBV6-5 and TRBJ1-1; no reliable D call. The CDR3 totals 13 residues. Germline CDR1 and CDR2: MNHEY and SVGAGI. V was trimmed by 3 bases and J by 3 bases, leaving 8 bases between them. As DNA, the CDR3 is TGTGCCAGCAGTTATTTACGAGACACTGAAGCTTTCTTT. Encoded protein: CASSYLRDTEAFF.

This clone was seen more than once but under ten times. The chain links TRBV9 to TRBJ2-5, with a possible D match to TRBD1 (5 bases). Between the trimmed V and J ends, which lost 1 base and 5 bases, there was a span of 9 bases. CDR1 and CDR2 (germline): SGDLS, YYNGEE. This CDR3 is 13 amino acids long. The DNA for the CDR3 is TGTGCCAGCAGCGTATCAGGGTTGGAGACCCAGTACTTC. It encodes CASSVSGLETQYF. The full variable domain, in which reference TRBV9 and TRBJ2-5 provide the parts outside the CDR3, is DSGVTQTPKHLITATGQRVTLRCSPRSGDLSVYWYQQSLDQGLQFLIQYYNGEERAKGNILERFSAQQFPDLHSELNLSSLELGDSALYFCASSVSGLETQYFGPGTRLLVL.

In its sample, this clone was seen once. This sequence joins TRBV11-2 and TRBJ2-7; 10 nucleotides match TRBD1. Per the germline V gene, CDR1 is SGHAT and CDR2 is FQNNGV. The CDR3 is made up of 15 amino acids. The J segment lost 0 bases and the V segment lost 5 bases, leaving 4 bases of the junction unmatched. The CDR3 protein is CASSATGGASYEQYV. CDR3 nucleotide sequence: TGTGCCAGCAGCGCGACAGGGGGCGCCTCCTACGAGCAGTACGTC.

The rearrangement uses TRBV9 and TRBJ1-6; D might be TRBD1 (5 bases). Between the trimmed V and J ends, which lost 4 bases and 0 bases, there was a span of 14 bases. The germline V gene encodes CDR1 SGDLS and CDR2 YYNGEE. This CDR3 is built from 17 residues. The CDR3 coding sequence is TGTGCCAGCAGCATGCCCTCAGGGAGCTCCTATAATTCACCCCTCCACTTT. This sequence encodes CASSMPSGSSYNSPLHF.

The chain employs TRBV3-1 (or the pseudogene TRBV3-2) and TRBJ2-5; 8 bases align to TRBD1. Germline-derived CDR1 and CDR2 are LGHDT and YNNKEL (reference sequence). The CDR3 loop spans 15 amino acids. Unmatched junction bases numbered 9, after V lost 4 bases and J lost 5 bases. The CDR3 sequence: CASSPWDRSGETQYF. DNA for the CDR3: TGTGCCAGCAGCCCCTGGGACAGGAGCGGGGAGACCCAGTACTTC.

The J gene is TRBJ2-4, the V gene TRBV6-5; no firm D call. Trimming took 1 base from V and 2 from J, leaving 9 bases between them. Germline CDR1 reads MNHEY; CDR2 reads SVGAGI. This CDR3 spans 15 amino acids. CDR3 coding DNA: TGTGCCAGCAGTTACTTCTGGGATTCCAAAAACATTCAGTACTTC. It codes for CASSYFWDSKNIQYF.

The chain couples TRBV4-1 to TRBJ2-5, with TRBD1 as a possible D gene (6 bases). The germline V and J ends were trimmed by 6 bases and 4 bases, with 15 bases remaining between them. Looked up from germline, CDR1 is MGHRA and CDR2 is YSYEKL. The CDR3 loop spans 14 amino acids. As DNA, the CDR3 is TGCGCCAGCAGTCTTTACAGGGATGGAGAGACCCAGTACTTC. This codes for CASSLYRDGETQYF.

The J gene is TRBJ2-2, the V gene TRBV24-1; weak D call: TRBD1 (5 bases). V was shortened by 7 bases and J by 1 base, with 12 bases between the two germline ends. The CDR3 runs 15 residues. Germline CDR1 reads KGHDR; CDR2 reads SFDVKD. The CDR3 bases are TGTGCCACCAGCTCGCAAAGGGGGAACACCGGGGAGCTGTTTTTT. Encoded protein: CATSSQRGNTGELFF.

The chain joins TRBV5-1 to TRBJ1-1, with unresolved D. Germline loops: CDR1 SGHRS, CDR2 YFSETQ. The germline V and J ends were trimmed by 0 bases and 4 bases, with 10 bases remaining between them. The CDR3 spans 14 residues. The CDR3 region is CASSLVGLSTEAFF. The CDR3 nucleotides are TGCGCCAGCAGCTTGGTTGGACTTTCCACTGAAGCTTTCTTT.

The rearrangement links TRBV7-3 to TRBJ2-5, with 7 bases fitting TRBD2. The CDR3 sequence is 15 residues long. Germline values: CDR1 SGHTA, CDR2 FQGTGA. The V gene end was trimmed by 3 bases and the J gene end by 1 base; junction bases not matched to a gene: 5. CDR3 in DNA: TGTGCCAGCAGCTTGTTTTCGGGGGGCCAAGAGACCCAGTACTTC. Protein sequence: CASSLFSGGQETQYF.

The CDR3 DNA reads TGTGCCAGCAGCTTATTCGGGACCGGCCGCCTTGGCTACACCTTC. Translated: CASSLFGTGRLGYTF. V and J are TRBV7-2 and TRBJ1-2, with D perhaps TRBD1 (5 bases). V shed 2 bases and J shed 7 bases, with 17 bases lying between them. Germline values: CDR1 SGHTA, CDR2 FQGNSA. This CDR3 has 15 residues.

The chain carries TRBV7-8 and TRBJ1-2; possible D gene TRBD1, 5 bases. The length of the CDR3 is 14 residues. The germline V gene encodes CDR1 SGHVS and CDR2 FQNEAQ. The V gene lost 5 bases and the J gene lost 3 bases, with 13 bases spanning the gap. The CDR3 spells CASSPGQGDYGYTF. The CDR3 DNA reads TGTGCCAGCAGCCCAGGGCAGGGAGACTATGGCTACACCTTC.

The chain links TRBV14 to TRBJ2-7; 12 nucleotides match TRBD2. V lost 3 bases to trimming and J lost 4 bases; unmatched junction nucleotides: 10. The CDR3 totals 17 residues. Germline V gene sequence: CDR1 SGHDN, CDR2 FVKESK. The CDR3 spells CASSHGHGTSGRYEQYV. The CDR3 nucleotides read TGTGCCAGCAGCCACGGACACGGGACTAGCGGGCGGTACGAGCAGTACGTC.

J is TRBJ1-1 and V is TRBV7-3, with D unclear. This CDR3 is built from 13 residues. CDR1 and CDR2 (germline): SGHTA, FQGTGA. Trimming took 1 base from V and 3 from J, leaving 6 bases between them. This chain's CDR3 is CASSLRGDTEAFF. CDR3 DNA sequence: TGTGCCAGCAGCTTAAGAGGAGACACTGAAGCTTTCTTT.